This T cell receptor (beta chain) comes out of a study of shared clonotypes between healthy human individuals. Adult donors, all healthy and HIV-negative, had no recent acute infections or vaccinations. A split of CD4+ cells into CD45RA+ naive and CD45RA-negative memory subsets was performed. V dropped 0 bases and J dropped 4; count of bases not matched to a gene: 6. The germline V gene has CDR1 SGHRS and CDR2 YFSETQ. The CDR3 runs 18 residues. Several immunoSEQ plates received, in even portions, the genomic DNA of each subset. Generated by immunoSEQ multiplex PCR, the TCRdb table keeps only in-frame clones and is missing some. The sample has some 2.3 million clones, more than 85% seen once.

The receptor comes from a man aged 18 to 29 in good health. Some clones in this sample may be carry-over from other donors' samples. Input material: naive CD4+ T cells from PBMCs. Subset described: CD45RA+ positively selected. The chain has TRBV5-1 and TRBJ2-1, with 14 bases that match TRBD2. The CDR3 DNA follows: TGCGCCAGCAGCTTGGCCGGCGGGACTAGCGGGAGATACAATGAGCAGTTCTTC. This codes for CASSLAGGTSGRYNEQFF.